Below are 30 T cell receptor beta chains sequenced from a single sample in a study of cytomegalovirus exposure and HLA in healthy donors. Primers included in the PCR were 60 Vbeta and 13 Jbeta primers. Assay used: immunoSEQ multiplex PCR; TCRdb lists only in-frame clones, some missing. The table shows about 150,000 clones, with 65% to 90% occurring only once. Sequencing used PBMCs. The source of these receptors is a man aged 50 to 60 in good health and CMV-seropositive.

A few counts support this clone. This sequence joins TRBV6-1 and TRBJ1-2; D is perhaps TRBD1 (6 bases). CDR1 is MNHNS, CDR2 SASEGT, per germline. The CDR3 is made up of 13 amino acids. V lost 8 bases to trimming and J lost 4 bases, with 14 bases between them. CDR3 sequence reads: CASGRQGPYGYTF. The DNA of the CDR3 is TGTGCCAGCGGACGCCAGGGGCCCTATGGCTACACCTTC.

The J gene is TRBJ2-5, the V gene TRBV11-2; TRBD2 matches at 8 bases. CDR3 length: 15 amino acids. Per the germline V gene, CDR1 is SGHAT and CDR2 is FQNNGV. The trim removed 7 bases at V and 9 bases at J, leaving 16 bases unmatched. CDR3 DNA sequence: TGTGCCAGCACACCTACGGGGGGGTCTGTGGTCGCCCAGTACTTC. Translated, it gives CASTPTGGSVVAQYF.

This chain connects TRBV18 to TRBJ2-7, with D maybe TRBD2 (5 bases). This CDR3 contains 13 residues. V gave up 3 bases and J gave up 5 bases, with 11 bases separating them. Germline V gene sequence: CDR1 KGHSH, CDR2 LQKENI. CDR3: CASSPPDGDEQYF. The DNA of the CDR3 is TGTGCCAGCTCACCCCCGGACGGGGACGAGCAGTACTTC.

The CDR3 region has the DNA TGTGCCTGGCGGGAGGGAAACACCATATATTTT. Translated: CAWREGNTIYF. The chain uses TRBV30 and TRBJ1-3; unclear D gene. Trimming took off 5 bases at V and 4 bases at J, with 6 bases between the two ends. The CDR3 length is 11 residues. Germline V gives CDR1 GTSNPN, CDR2 SVGIG (reference sequence).

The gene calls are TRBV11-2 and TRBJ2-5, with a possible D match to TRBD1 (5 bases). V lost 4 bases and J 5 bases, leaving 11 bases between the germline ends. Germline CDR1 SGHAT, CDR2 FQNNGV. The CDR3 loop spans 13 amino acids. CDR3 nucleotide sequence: TGTGCCAGCAGCTCACAGGTGTGGGAGACCCAGTACTTC. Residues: CASSSQVWETQYF.

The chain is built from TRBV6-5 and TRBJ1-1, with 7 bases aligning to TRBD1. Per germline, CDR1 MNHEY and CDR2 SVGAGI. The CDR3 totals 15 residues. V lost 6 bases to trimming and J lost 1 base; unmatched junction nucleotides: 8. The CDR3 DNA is TGTGCCAGCAGGGACGCGACAGGGTGGAACACTGAAGCTTTCTTT. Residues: CASRDATGWNTEAFF.

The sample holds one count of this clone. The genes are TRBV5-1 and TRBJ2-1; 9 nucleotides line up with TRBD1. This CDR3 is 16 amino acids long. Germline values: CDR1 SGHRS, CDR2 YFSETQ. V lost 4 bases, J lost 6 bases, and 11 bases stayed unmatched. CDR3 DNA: TGCGCCAGCAGCCCGCCCAGTGGGACAGGGCTCAATGAGCAGTTCTTC. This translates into CASSPPSGTGLNEQFF.

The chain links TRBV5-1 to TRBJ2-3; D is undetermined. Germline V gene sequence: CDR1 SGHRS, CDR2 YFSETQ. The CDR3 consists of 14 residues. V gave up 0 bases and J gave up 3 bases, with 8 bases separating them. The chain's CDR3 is CASSLAPLTDTQYF. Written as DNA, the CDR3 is TGCGCCAGCAGCTTGGCCCCTCTTACAGATACGCAGTATTTT.

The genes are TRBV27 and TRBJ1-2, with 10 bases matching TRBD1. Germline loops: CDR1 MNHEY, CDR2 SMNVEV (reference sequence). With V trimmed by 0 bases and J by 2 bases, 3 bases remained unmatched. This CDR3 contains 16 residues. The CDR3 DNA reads TGTGCCAGCAGTTTATCGCGACAGGGGGCCAACTATGGCTACACCTTC. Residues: CASSLSRQGANYGYTF.

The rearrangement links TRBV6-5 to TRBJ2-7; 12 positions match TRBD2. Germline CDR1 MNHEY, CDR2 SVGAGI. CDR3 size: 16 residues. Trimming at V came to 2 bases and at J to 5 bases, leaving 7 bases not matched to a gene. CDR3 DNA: TGTGCCAGCAGTTACGGGCTAGCGGGAGGGCCCCACGAGCAGTACGTC. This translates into CASSYGLAGGPHEQYV.

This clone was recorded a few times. The CDR3 DNA reads TGTGCCAGCAGCCAAGTCCTCGGTTGGGAGACCCAGTACTTC. It specifies CASSQVLGWETQYF. The chain uses TRBV14 and TRBJ2-5; unclear D gene. Per the germline V gene, CDR1 is SGHDN and CDR2 is FVKESK. The CDR3 has 14 amino acids. V was pared by 1 base and J by 5 bases, with 11 bases between.

The CDR3 DNA follows: TGTGCCAGCAGTCCTACTACTTCCTACGAGCAGTACTTC. Translating gives CASSPTTSYEQYF. V is TRBV27 and J is TRBJ2-7; D unresolved. Trimming removed 5 bases at V and 1 base at J, with 9 bases between. Germline assignment: CDR1 MNHEY and CDR2 SMNVEV (reference sequence). There are 13 residues in the CDR3.

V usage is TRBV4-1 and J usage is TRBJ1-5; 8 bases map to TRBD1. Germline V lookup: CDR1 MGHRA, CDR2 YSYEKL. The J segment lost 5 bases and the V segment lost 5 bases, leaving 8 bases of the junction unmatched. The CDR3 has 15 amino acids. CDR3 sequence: CASSYDRGPDQPQHF. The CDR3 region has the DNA TGCGCCAGCAGCTATGACAGGGGACCAGATCAGCCCCAGCATTTT.

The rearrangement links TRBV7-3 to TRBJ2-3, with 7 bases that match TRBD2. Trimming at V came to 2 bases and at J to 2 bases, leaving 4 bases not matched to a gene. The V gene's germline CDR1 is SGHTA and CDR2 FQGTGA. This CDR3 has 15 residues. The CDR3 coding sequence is TGTGCCAGCAGCTTAGGGGACTATCCCACAGATACGCAGTATTTT. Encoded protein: CASSLGDYPTDTQYF.

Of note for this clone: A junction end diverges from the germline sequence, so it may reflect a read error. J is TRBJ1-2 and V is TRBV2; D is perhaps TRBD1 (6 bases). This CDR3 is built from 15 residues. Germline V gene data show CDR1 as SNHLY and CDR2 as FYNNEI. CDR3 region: CASILSQGTGYVYTF. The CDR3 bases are TGTGCCAGCATCCTCTCACAGGGTACTGGCTATGTCTACACCTTC.

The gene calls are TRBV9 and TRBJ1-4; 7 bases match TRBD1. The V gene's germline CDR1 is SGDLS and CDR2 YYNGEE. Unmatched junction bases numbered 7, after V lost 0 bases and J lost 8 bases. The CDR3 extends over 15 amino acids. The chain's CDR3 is CASSVDNAGGEKLFF. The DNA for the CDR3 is TGTGCCAGCAGCGTAGACAATGCAGGGGGAGAAAAACTGTTTTTT.

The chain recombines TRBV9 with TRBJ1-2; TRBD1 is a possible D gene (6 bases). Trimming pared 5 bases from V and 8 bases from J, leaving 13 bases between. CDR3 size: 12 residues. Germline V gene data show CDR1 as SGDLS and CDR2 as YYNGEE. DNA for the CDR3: TGTGCCAGCAGTGATGTCGGACAGGGCTACACCTTC. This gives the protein CASSDVGQGYTF.

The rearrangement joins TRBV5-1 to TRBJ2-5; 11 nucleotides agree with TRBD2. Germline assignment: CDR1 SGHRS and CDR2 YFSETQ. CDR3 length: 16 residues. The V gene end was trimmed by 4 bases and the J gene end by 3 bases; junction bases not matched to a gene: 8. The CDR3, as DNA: TGCGCCAGCAGCGTCCAGACTAGCGGGGTAAAAGAGACCCAGTACTTC. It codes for CASSVQTSGVKETQYF.

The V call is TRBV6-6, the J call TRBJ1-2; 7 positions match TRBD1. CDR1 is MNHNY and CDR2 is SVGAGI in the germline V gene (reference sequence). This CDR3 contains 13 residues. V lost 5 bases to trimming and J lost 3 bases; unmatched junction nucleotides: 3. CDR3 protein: CASSATGDYGYTF. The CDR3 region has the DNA TGTGCCAGCAGTGCAACAGGGGACTATGGCTACACCTTC.

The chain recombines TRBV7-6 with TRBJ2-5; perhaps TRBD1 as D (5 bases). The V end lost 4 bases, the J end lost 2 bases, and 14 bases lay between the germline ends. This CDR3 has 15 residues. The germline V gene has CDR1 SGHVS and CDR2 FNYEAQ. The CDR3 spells CASSSYQGGQETQYF. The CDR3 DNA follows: TGTGCCAGCAGCTCCTATCAGGGTGGGCAAGAGACCCAGTACTTC.

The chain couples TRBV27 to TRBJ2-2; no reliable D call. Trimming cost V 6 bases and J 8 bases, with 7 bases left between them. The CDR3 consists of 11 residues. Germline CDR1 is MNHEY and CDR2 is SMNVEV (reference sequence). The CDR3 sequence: CASSSGGELFF. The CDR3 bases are TGTGCCAGCAGCTCCGGGGGGGAGCTGTTTTTT.

CDR3 sequence reads: CASSVAGAGGYTF. The CDR3 DNA is TGCGCCAGCAGCGTCGCAGGGGCGGGTGGCTACACCTTC. This chain links TRBV5-1 with TRBJ1-2; tentatively, D is TRBD1 (6 bases). The V gene's germline CDR1 is SGHRS and CDR2 YFSETQ. CDR3 length equals 13 residues. Trimming left V 4 bases short and J 7 bases short, with 14 bases between.

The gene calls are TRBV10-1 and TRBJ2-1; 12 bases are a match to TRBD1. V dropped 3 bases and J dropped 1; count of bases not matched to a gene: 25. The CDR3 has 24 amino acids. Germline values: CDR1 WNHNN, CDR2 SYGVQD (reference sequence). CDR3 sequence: CASSDRYFGTGGSSGDLSYNEQFF. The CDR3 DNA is TGCGCCAGCAGTGATCGATATTTCGGGACAGGGGGCTCTAGCGGGGATTTATCCTACAATGAGCAGTTCTTC.

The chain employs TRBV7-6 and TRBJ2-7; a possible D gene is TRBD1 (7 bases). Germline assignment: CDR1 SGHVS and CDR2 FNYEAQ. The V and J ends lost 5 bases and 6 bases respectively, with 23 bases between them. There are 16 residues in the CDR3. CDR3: CASSQITGEVSVEQYF. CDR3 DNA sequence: TGTGCCAGCAGCCAGATAACAGGGGAGGTATCGGTCGAGCAGTACTTC.

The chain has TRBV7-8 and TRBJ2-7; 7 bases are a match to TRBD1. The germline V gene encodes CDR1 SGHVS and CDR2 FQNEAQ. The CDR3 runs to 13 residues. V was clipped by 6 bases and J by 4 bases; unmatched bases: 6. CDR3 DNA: TGTGCCAGCAGTCCTGACAGGGCTTACGAGCAGTACTTC. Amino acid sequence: CASSPDRAYEQYF.

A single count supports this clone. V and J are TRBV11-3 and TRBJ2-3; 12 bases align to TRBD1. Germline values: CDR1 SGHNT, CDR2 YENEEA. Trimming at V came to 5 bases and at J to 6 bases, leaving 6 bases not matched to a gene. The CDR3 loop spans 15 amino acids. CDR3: CASSPGGQGADTQYF. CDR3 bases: TGTGCCAGCAGCCCTGGGGGACAGGGGGCTGATACGCAGTATTTT.

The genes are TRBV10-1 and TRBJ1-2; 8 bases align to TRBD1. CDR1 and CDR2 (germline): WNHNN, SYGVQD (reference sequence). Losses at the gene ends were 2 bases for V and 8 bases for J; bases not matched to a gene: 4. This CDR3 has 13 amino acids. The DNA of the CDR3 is TGCGCCAGCAGTGAGACAGGGGGACGAGGCTACACCTTC. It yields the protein CASSETGGRGYTF.

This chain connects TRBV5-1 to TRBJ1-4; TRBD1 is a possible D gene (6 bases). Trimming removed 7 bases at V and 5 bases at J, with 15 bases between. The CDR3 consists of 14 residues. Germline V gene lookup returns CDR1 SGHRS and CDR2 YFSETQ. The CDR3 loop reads CASEPGQGNEKLFF. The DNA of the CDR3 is TGCGCCAGCGAACCGGGACAAGGAAATGAAAAACTGTTTTTT.

The CDR3 nucleotides are TGTGCCTGGAGTCCGACAGCTACCTACGAGCAGTACGTC. This encodes CAWSPTATYEQYV. V usage is TRBV30 and J usage is TRBJ2-7, with a possible D match to TRBD1 (5 bases). Germline V gives CDR1 GTSNPN, CDR2 SVGIG (reference sequence). This CDR3 has 13 residues. V was clipped by 2 bases and J by 2 bases, with 10 bases between them.

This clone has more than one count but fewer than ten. This CDR3 reads CASSVAGTGGFHEQYF. The CDR3 DNA sequence: TGTGCCAGCAGCGTCGCGGGGACAGGGGGCTTTCACGAGCAGTACTTC. The chain links TRBV9 to TRBJ2-7; 12 positions match TRBD1. CDR1 and CDR2 from the germline V gene are SGDLS and YYNGEE. With 2 bases clipped from V and 5 bases from J, the junction kept 8 bases outside the gene matches. There are 16 residues in the CDR3.